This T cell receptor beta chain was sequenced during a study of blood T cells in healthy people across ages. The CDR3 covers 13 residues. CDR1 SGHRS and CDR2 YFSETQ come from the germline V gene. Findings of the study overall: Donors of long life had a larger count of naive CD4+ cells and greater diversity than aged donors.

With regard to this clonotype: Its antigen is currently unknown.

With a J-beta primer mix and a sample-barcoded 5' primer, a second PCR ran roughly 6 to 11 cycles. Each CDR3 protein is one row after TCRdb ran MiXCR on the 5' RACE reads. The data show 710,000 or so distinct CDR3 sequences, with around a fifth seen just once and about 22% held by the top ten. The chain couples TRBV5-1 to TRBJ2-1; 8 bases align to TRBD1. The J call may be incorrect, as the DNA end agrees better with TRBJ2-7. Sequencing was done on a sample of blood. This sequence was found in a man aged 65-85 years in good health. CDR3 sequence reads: CASSMQGANEQYF. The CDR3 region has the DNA TGCGCCAGCAGCATGCAGGGGGCTAATGAGCAGTACTTC.